This T cell receptor (beta chain) emerged from a study of identical twins. Study-wide points: Models predicted less out-of-frame TCR alpha sharing in monozygotic twins than was found.

Through template switching, a universal primer site was introduced, and the cDNA contained unique molecular identifiers. TCRdb processed the 5' RACE reads anew with MiXCR; each CDR3 protein has one entry. This table has hundreds of thousands of distinct CDR3 sequences, roughly a tenth appearing once. This clonotype was observed at least ten times. The antigen remains unidentified. Germline loops: CDR1 DFQATT, CDR2 SNEGSKA (reference sequence). The CDR3 has 13 amino acids. Trimming took 0 bases from V and 5 from J, leaving 8 bases between them. This clonotype was obtained from a woman aged 18-29 years in good health. The sequenced sample was memory (CD45RO+) T cells sorted from blood. The V gene is TRBV20-1, the J gene TRBJ1-5; D ambiguous. CDR3 nucleotides: TGCAGTGCTAGAGAATCAGGTGATCAGCCCCAGCATTTT. Protein sequence: CSARESGDQPQHF.